Listed below are T cell receptor beta chains from one sample, sequenced in a study of response to subunit inactivated influenza vaccine. Using its own MiXCR run on the RT-PCR reads, TCRdb lists one record per CDR3 protein. The table lists roughly 570,000 distinct CDR3 sequences, 10% to 15% of them singletons, with about an eighth in the top ten. Sequenced material: PBMCs from blood, taken roughly 48 days after vaccination. Receptors originate from a middle-aged man who received an inactivated influenza vaccine. The CDR3 runs from the conserved cysteine through the conserved F or W. A D gene is named only where the DNA matches it firmly. Clone size, where shown, is once, few, many, or a class for clones that have expanded.

clone size	V gene	J gene	D gene	CDR3 protein	CDR3 DNA
.	TRBV7-2	TRBJ2-2	.	CASSSPRRSAYAGELFF	TGTGCCAGCAGCTCTCCACGGAGGAGTGCGTACGCCGGGGAGCTGTTTTTT
.	TRBV24-1	TRBJ1-2	.	CATSDSRDLANYGYTF	TGTGCCACCAGTGATTCCAGAGATCTAGCTAACTATGGCTACACCTTC
few	TRBV6-1	TRBJ2-1	TRBD2	CASSETGTSGSYEQFF	TGTGCCAGCAGTGAAACCGGGACTAGCGGGAGTTACGAGCAGTTCTTC
few	TRBV5-5	TRBJ1-4	.	CASSPLGWAGQEKLFF	TGTGCCAGCAGCCCCCTGGGGTGGGCAGGGCAAGAAAAACTGTTTTTT
.	TRBV29-1	TRBJ2-5	.	CSVWTANQETQYF	TGCAGCGTGTGGACAGCCAACCAAGAGACCCAGTACTTC
few	TRBV5-4	TRBJ2-1	TRBD2	CASSPRTSVEQFF	TGTGCCAGCAGCCCGAGGACTAGCGTCGAGCAGTTCTTC
.	TRBV7-2	TRBJ2-2	.	CASSLGPFGQSNTGELFF	TGTGCCAGCAGCTTAGGGCCCTTCGGACAGTCGAACACCGGGGAGCTGTTTTTT
once	TRBV14	TRBJ2-3	TRBD2	CASSQDLASGTDTQYF	TGTGCCAGCAGCCAAGATCTCGCTAGCGGAACAGATACGCAGTATTTT
few	TRBV24-1	TRBJ2-1	.	CATSDLRAGWDEQFF	TGTGCCACCAGTGATTTGCGGGCAGGGTGGGATGAGCAGTTCTTC
.	TRBV29-1	TRBJ2-5	.	CSVEPQETQYF	TGCAGCGTTGAGCCCCAAGAGACCCAGTACTTC
.	TRBV6-2/TRBV6-3	TRBJ2-1	.	CASSTQRGRARVQFF	TGTGCCAGCAGTACCCAGAGAGGACGGGCCAGAGTGCAGTTCTTC
.	TRBV29-1	TRBJ1-3	TRBD1	CSVGTEAGNTIYF	TGCAGCGTCGGGACAGAGGCTGGAAACACCATATATTTT
.	TRBV7-2	TRBJ2-1	TRBD1	CASSPVTGTHNEQFF	TGTGCCAGCAGCCCCGTGACAGGGACCCACAATGAGCAGTTCTTC
.	TRBV11-2	TRBJ2-1	TRBD1	CASSQIQGAGYNEQFF	TGTGCCAGCAGCCAAATACAGGGGGCGGGTTACAATGAGCAGTTCTTC
few	TRBV20-1	TRBJ1-5	.	CSAKGTGNQPQHF	TGCAGTGCTAAAGGAACAGGGAATCAGCCCCAGCATTTT
few	TRBV6-2/TRBV6-3	TRBJ2-1	.	CASISSERRVEQFF	TGTGCCAGCATTAGTAGCGAACGGAGGGTTGAGCAGTTCTTC
few	TRBV4-3	TRBJ2-7	.	CASSQGIFHRGYEQYF	TGCGCCAGCAGCCAAGGAATATTCCACCGGGGCTACGAGCAGTACTTC
few	TRBV6-4	TRBJ1-1	.	CASSDGVNTEAFF	TGTGCCAGCAGTGACGGGGTGAACACTGAAGCTTTCTTT
.	TRBV6-2/TRBV6-3	TRBJ2-1	TRBD2	CASQKGLAGTAEQFF	TGTGCCAGCCAAAAGGGGCTAGCGGGAACGGCTGAGCAGTTCTTC
.	TRBV12-3/TRBV12-4	TRBJ1-5	.	CASSFFGSGSQPQHF	TGTGCCAGCAGTTTCTTCGGATCGGGGTCTCAGCCCCAGCATTTT
few	TRBV7-9	TRBJ2-7	.	CASSRPGGNSYEQYF	TGTGCCAGCAGCCGTCCGGGGGGCAATTCTTACGAGCAGTACTTC
.	TRBV12-3/TRBV12-4	TRBJ2-7	.	CASSYGLLYEQYF	TGTGCCAGCAGCTACGGGCTACTCTACGAGCAGTACTTC
few	TRBV12-3/TRBV12-4	TRBJ2-4	.	CAFSPGLVGVGTKNIQYF	TGTGCCTTCAGCCCGGGATTGGTTGGAGTTGGAACCAAAAACATTCAGTACTTC
.	TRBV3-1	TRBJ2-2	.	CASSPVVGELFF	TGTGCCAGCAGCCCGGTAGTCGGGGAGCTGTTTTTT
.	TRBV7-2	TRBJ2-2	.	CASSPGRVQNTGELFF	TGTGCCAGCAGCCCCGGTAGGGTGCAGAACACCGGGGAGCTGTTTTTT
many	TRBV7-2	TRBJ2-7	.	CASSLLGADAYEQYF	TGTGCCAGCAGCTTATTAGGGGCAGATGCATACGAGCAGTACTTC
few	TRBV7-2	TRBJ2-1	TRBD1	CASSFPGTGGTLNEQFF	TGTGCCAGCAGCTTTCCCGGGACAGGGGGCACACTGAATGAGCAGTTCTTC
few	TRBV6-5	TRBJ2-5	TRBD2	CASSLTLAGYQETQYF	TGTGCCAGCAGCTTAACACTAGCGGGGTACCAAGAGACCCAGTACTTC
many	TRBV2	TRBJ2-3	.	CASSGRDTQYF	TGTGCCAGCAGTGGAAGGGATACGCAGTATTTT
few	TRBV12-3/TRBV12-4	TRBJ2-7	.	CASSWYRRYEQYF	TGTGCCAGCAGTTGGTACAGGAGATACGAGCAGTACTTC
many	TRBV28	TRBJ1-5	.	CASSREGVENQPQHF	TGTGCCAGCAGCCGCGAGGGGGTAGAAAATCAGCCCCAGCATTTT
many	TRBV20-1	TRBJ2-3	TRBD2	CSARVTSGSTDTQYF	TGCAGTGCTAGAGTTACTAGCGGGAGCACAGATACGCAGTATTTT
few	TRBV7-9	TRBJ1-6	.	CASSSSGFSPLHF	TGTGCCAGCAGCTCTTCGGGTTTCTCACCCCTCCACTTT
few	TRBV14	TRBJ2-7	TRBD2	CASSQGGGRGSYEQYF	TGTGCCAGCAGCCAAGGCGGCGGGAGAGGTTCCTACGAGCAGTACTTC
.	TRBV3-1	TRBJ2-1	.	CASSQDQRRALYNEQFF	TGTGCCAGCAGCCAAGATCAGCGGAGGGCCCTCTACAATGAGCAGTTCTTC
.	TRBV29-1	TRBJ2-7	.	CSVGRRQSYEQYF	TGCAGCGTGGGTAGACGCCAAAGTTACGAGCAGTACTTC
many	TRBV5-1	TRBJ2-3	TRBD1	CASSLGSGTGSTDTQYF	TGCGCCAGCAGCTTGGGCTCCGGGACAGGTAGCACAGATACGCAGTATTTT
few	TRBV11-2	TRBJ2-7	.	CASGHGAYEQYF	TGTGCCAGCGGCCACGGGGCCTACGAGCAGTACTTC
.	TRBV20-1	TRBJ2-1	TRBD2	CSALGLAGGLSGNEQFF	TGCAGTGCCCTGGGACTAGCGGGGGGACTGTCGGGCAATGAGCAGTTCTTC
few	TRBV12-3/TRBV12-4	TRBJ1-5	TRBD1	CASSGQGDSNQPQHF	TGTGCCAGCTCAGGACAGGGGGATAGCAATCAGCCCCAGCATTTT
.	TRBV12-3/TRBV12-4	TRBJ2-1	TRBD2	CASRNRRTSLDPSSYNEQFF	TGTGCCAGCAGAAACCGGAGGACTAGCCTCGACCCGAGCTCCTACAATGAGCAGTTCTTC
many	TRBV20-1	TRBJ1-5	.	CSARNQGNQPQHF	TGCAGTGCTAGGAATCAGGGGAATCAGCCCCAGCATTTT
.	TRBV25-1	TRBJ1-5	.	CASSETGWRQPQHF	TGTGCCAGCAGTGAGACAGGATGGCGGCAGCCCCAGCATTTT
many	TRBV7-9	TRBJ2-3	.	CASSFKGPDTQYF	TGTGCCAGCAGCTTTAAAGGCCCAGATACGCAGTATTTT
.	TRBV29-1	TRBJ2-7	.	CSVEDGISYEQYF	TGCAGCGTTGAAGACGGTATCTCCTACGAGCAGTACTTC
many	TRBV29-1	TRBJ1-4	TRBD1	CSVAGTVEKLFF	TGCAGCGTCGCCGGGACAGTTGAAAAACTGTTTTTT
many	TRBV2	TRBJ2-5	.	CASTIVPGETQYF	TGTGCCAGCACCATCGTCCCCGGGGAGACCCAGTACTTC
few	TRBV5-6	TRBJ2-2	TRBD1	CASRGQGYTGELFF	TGTGCCAGCAGGGGACAGGGGTACACCGGGGAGCTGTTTTTT